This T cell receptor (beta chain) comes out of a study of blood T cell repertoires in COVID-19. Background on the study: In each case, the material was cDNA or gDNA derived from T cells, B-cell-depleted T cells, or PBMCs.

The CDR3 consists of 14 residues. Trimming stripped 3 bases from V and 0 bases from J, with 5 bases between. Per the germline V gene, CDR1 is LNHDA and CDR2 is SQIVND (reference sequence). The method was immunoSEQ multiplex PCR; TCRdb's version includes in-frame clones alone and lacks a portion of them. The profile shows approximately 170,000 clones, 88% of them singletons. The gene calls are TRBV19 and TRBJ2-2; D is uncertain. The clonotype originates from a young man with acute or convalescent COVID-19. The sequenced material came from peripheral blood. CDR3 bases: TGTGCCAGTAGTATTTCTACGAACACCGGGGAGCTGTTTTTT. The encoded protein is CASSISTNTGELFF.